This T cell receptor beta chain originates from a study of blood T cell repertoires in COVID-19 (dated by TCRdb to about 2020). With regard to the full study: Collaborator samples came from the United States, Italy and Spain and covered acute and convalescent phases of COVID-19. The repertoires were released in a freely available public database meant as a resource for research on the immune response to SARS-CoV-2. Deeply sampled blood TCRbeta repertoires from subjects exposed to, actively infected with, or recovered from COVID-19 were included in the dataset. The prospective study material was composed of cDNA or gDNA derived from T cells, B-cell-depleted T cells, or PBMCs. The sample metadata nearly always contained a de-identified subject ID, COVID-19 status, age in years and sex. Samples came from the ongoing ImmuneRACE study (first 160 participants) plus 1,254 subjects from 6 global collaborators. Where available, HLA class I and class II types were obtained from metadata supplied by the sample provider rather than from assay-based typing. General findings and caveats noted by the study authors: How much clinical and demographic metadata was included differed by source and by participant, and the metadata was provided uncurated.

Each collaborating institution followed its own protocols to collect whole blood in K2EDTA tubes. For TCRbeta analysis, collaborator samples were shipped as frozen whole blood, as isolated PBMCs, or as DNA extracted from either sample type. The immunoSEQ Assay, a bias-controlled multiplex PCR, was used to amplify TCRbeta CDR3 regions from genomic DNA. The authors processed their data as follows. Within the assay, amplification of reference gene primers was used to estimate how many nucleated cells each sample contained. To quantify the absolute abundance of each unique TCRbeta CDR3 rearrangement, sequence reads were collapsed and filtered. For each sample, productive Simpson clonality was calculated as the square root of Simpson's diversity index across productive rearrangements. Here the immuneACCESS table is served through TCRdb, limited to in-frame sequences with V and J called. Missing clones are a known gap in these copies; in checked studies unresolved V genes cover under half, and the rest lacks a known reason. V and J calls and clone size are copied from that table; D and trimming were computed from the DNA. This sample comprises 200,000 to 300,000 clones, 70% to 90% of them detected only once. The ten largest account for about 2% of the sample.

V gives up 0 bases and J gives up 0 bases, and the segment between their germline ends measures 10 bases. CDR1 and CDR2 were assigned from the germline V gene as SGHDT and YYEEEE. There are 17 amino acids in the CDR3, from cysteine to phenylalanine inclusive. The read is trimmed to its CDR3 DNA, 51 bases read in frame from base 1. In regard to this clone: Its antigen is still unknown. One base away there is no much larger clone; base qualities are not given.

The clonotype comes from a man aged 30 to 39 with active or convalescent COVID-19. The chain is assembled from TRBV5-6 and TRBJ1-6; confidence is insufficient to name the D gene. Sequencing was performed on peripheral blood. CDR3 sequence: CASSLDLGSSYNSPLHF. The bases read TGTGCCAGCAGCTTGGATCTGGGGAGCTCCTATAATTCACCCCTCCACTTT.